These T cell receptor beta chains were read from a single sample in a study of shared clonotypes between healthy human individuals. Produced via immunoSEQ multiplex PCR; TCRdb's table is partial and in-frame only. The table has 2,100,000 or so clones, approximately 95% seen once. Input material: naive CD4+ T cells sorted from blood. These receptors originate from a young man in good health. CDR3s include the opening cysteine and the closing phenylalanine or tryptophan.

V gene: TRBV7-9
J gene: TRBJ2-2
CDR3 protein: CASRSRQGVETGELFF

V gene: TRBV30
J gene: TRBJ1-2
CDR3 protein: CAWSPTGYPGYTF

V gene: TRBV6-5
J gene: TRBJ2-3
CDR3 protein: CASSTGLSSTDTQYF

V gene: TRBV5-1
J gene: TRBJ1-4
CDR3 protein: CASSLGDATNEKLFF

V gene: TRBV25-1
J gene: TRBJ2-2
CDR3 protein: CASRGLAPNTGELFF

V gene: TRBV28
J gene: TRBJ1-4
CDR3 protein: CASSSSRDFRNEKLFF

V gene: TRBV30
J gene: TRBJ1-2
CDR3 protein: CAWSNAVINYGYTF

V gene: TRBV11-2
J gene: TRBJ2-3
CDR3 protein: CASSLDLLPTQYF

V gene: TRBV2
J gene: TRBJ2-5
CDR3 protein: CASAGEETQYF

V gene: TRBV5-1
J gene: TRBJ2-7
CDR3 protein: CASSLSQGEQYF

V gene: TRBV18
J gene: TRBJ2-1
CDR3 protein: CASSTTVNEQFF

V gene: TRBV5-1
J gene: TRBJ1-1
CDR3 protein: CASSFIGHGDTEAFF

V gene: TRBV6-6
J gene: TRBJ2-7
CDR3 protein: CASTSVGQGYEQYF

V gene: TRBV29-1
J gene: TRBJ1-1
CDR3 protein: CSVDSGNTEAFF